The 27 T cell receptor beta chains below come from one sample, sequenced in a study of blood T cell repertoires in COVID-19. TCRdb keeps only in-frame clones here, not all; method: immunoSEQ multiplex PCR. The sample comprises about 140,000 clones, less than 80% of which are singletons, and 4.5% rests with the top ten. The material sequenced was peripheral blood. The source is a woman older than 75 with active or convalescent COVID-19.

This clone was picked up one time. This chain uses TRBV19 with TRBJ2-2; D may be TRBD2 (5 bases). Trimming removed 3 bases at V and 3 bases at J, with 11 bases between. CDR3 length equals 15 residues. CDR1 LNHDA and CDR2 SQIVND come from the germline V gene (reference sequence). The CDR3 spells CASSMRTAYTGELFF. CDR3 nucleotides: TGTGCCAGTAGTATGCGGACTGCCTACACCGGGGAGCTGTTTTTT.

The genes are TRBV6-2 or TRBV6-3 and TRBJ1-1; 9 bases agree with TRBD1. The CDR3 has 17 amino acids. V lost 5 bases, J lost 5 bases, and 15 bases stayed unmatched. From germline, CDR1 is MNHEY and CDR2 SVGEGT. CDR3 sequence reads: CASSRDIGQGIGTEAFF. The CDR3, as DNA: TGTGCCAGCAGTCGGGACATTGGACAGGGGATAGGGACTGAAGCTTTCTTT.

This chain links TRBV19 with TRBJ1-2; D possibly corresponds to TRBD1 (5 bases). CDR3 size: 13 residues. Trimming took 2 bases from V and 6 from J, leaving 10 bases between them. Per germline, CDR1 LNHDA and CDR2 SQIVND (reference sequence). The DNA of the CDR3 is TGTGCCAGTAGTATATCTGGGGCCGATGGCTACACCTTC. Protein: CASSISGADGYTF.

The J gene is TRBJ2-5, the V gene TRBV5-5, with D unresolved. The germline gives CDR1 SGHKS, CDR2 YYEKEE (reference sequence). This CDR3 region has 15 residues. With 0 bases removed from V and 0 bases from J, the gap between germline ends came to 9 bases. CDR3 coding DNA: TGTGCCAGCAGCTTGGCCGGTACCAACCAAGAGACCCAGTACTTC. This translates into CASSLAGTNQETQYF. The full variable domain, completed using reference TRBV5-5 and TRBJ2-5, is DAGVTQSPTHLIKTRGQQVTLRCSPISGHKSVSWYQQVLGQGPQFIFQYYEKEERGRGNFPDRFSARQFPNYSSELNVNALLLGDSALYLCASSLAGTNQETQYFGPGTRLLVL.

The chain couples TRBV7-2 to TRBJ2-3; 8 nucleotides align to TRBD2. CDR3 length: 17 amino acids. J was trimmed by 2 bases and V by 1 base; bases with no gene match: 8. Germline CDR1 SGHTA, CDR2 FQGNSA. The CDR3 here is CASSLVGRGGDTDTQYF. CDR3 in DNA: TGTGCCAGCAGCTTAGTAGGCCGGGGGGGCGACACAGATACGCAGTATTTT.

The sample holds one count of this clone. The chain recombines TRBV19 with TRBJ1-1; TRBD1 is a possible D gene (5 bases). This CDR3 is built from 15 residues. The V end was cut by 5 bases, the J end by 1 base, with 14 bases between. The germline gives CDR1 LNHDA, CDR2 SQIVND (reference sequence). This CDR3 is CASSWPAGGNTEAFF. In DNA form, the CDR3 reads TGTGCCAGTAGTTGGCCGGCGGGGGGGAACACTGAAGCTTTCTTT.

The V call is TRBV2, the J call TRBJ1-5; TRBD1 might be the D (5 bases). Trimming pared 4 bases from V and 7 bases from J, leaving 17 bases between. The CDR3 spans 15 residues. The germline V gene has CDR1 SNHLY and CDR2 FYNNEI. The DNA for the CDR3 is TGTGCCAGCAGTGGTACAGGCGGTTCGGAGCAGCCCCAGCATTTT. It is translated as CASSGTGGSEQPQHF.

The J gene is TRBJ1-1, the V gene TRBV7-2; TRBD1 aligns across 7 bases. CDR3 length: 16 residues. Germline trimming cut 2 bases from V and 0 bases from J; bases unmatched to any gene: 6. CDR1 is SGHTA, CDR2 FQGNSA, per germline. CDR3 nucleotides: TGTGCCAGCAGCTTAACCAGGGGGGTATTGAACACTGAAGCTTTCTTT. Its translation: CASSLTRGVLNTEAFF.

This chain uses TRBV28 with TRBJ2-5; the D gene is possibly TRBD1 (5 bases). Looked up from germline, CDR1 is MDHEN and CDR2 is SYDVKM. Trimming shortened V by 4 bases and J by 5 bases, and 20 bases separated the two germline ends. The CDR3 is 16 amino acids. CDR3 DNA sequence: TGTGCCAGCAGTTCCGCCGGCCAGGGAAACTCCGAGACCCAGTACTTC. It specifies CASSSAGQGNSETQYF.

V usage is TRBV6-4 and J usage is TRBJ2-1, with 10 nucleotides matching TRBD1. This CDR3 region has 16 residues. V trimming: 6 bases; J trimming: 9 bases; junction bases outside the gene matches: 14. The germline V gene encodes CDR1 MRHNA and CDR2 SNTAGT. The CDR3 region is CASSAKWTGGVGEQFF. The CDR3 DNA sequence: TGTGCCAGCAGCGCTAAATGGACAGGGGGAGTTGGTGAGCAGTTCTTC.

The rearrangement links TRBV19 to TRBJ1-5; D is perhaps TRBD1 (6 bases). Germline V gives CDR1 LNHDA, CDR2 SQIVND (reference sequence). Trimming removed 1 base from V and 3 bases from J, with 7 bases in between. The CDR3 spans 14 residues. The chain's CDR3 is CASSIGGHNQPQHF. The CDR3 region has the DNA TGTGCCAGTAGTATAGGGGGACACAATCAGCCCCAGCATTTT. Supplemented by reference TRBV19 and TRBJ1-5, the full variable domain reads DGGITQSPKYLFRKEGQNVTLSCEQNLNHDAMYWYRQDPGQGLRLIYYSQIVNDFQKGDIAEGYSVSREKKESFPLTVTSAQKNPTAFYLCASSIGGHNQPQHFGDGTRLSIL.

This sequence joins TRBV6-5 and TRBJ2-5, with a possible D match to TRBD2 (5 bases). The CDR3 has 15 amino acids. The germline gives CDR1 MNHEY, CDR2 SVGAGI. V lost 6 bases, J lost 5 bases, and 19 bases lay in between. CDR3 in DNA: TGTGCCAGCAGCGAGGGTCCCGCCGTACTGGAGACCCAGTACTTC. This gives the protein CASSEGPAVLETQYF.

V is TRBV18 and J is TRBJ1-5; D gene unclear. Germline CDR1 reads KGHSH; CDR2 reads LQKENI. The length of the CDR3 is 17 residues. V lost 3 bases, J lost 0 bases, and 15 bases lay in between. The DNA of the CDR3 is TGTGCCAGCTCACCCCTGGGAGGGATGGGTAGCAATCAGCCCCAGCATTTT. Translation: CASSPLGGMGSNQPQHF.

V gene TRBV5-5 combines with J gene TRBJ1-1; weak D call: TRBD1 (5 bases). V was trimmed by 2 bases and J by 1 base, leaving 9 bases between them. The CDR3 has 14 residues. Germline V gives CDR1 SGHKS, CDR2 YYEKEE (reference sequence). The CDR3: CASSLQVWNTEAFF. Here the CDR3 DNA reads TGTGCCAGCAGCTTACAGGTTTGGAACACTGAAGCTTTCTTT.

The gene calls are TRBV4-1 and TRBJ2-2, with 14 positions matching TRBD2. The V gene's germline CDR1 is MGHRA and CDR2 YSYEKL. With 4 bases clipped from V and 5 bases from J, the junction kept 6 bases outside the gene matches. The CDR3 contains 17 residues. The CDR3 DNA reads as TGCGCCAGCAGCCCACCCGGACTAGCGGGGGGAACCGGGGAGCTGTTTTTT. It yields the protein CASSPPGLAGGTGELFF.

The chain recombines TRBV5-1 with TRBJ1-3; D is unresolved. Trimming cost V 4 bases and J 0 bases, with 17 bases left between them. From germline, CDR1 is SGHRS and CDR2 YFSETQ. The CDR3 consists of 17 residues. This chain's CDR3 is CASSEGRGISSGNTIYF. Here the CDR3 DNA reads TGCGCCAGCAGCGAAGGACGGGGAATAAGCTCTGGAAACACCATATATTTT.

The J gene is TRBJ1-2, the V gene TRBV5-1, with 7 bases fitting TRBD1. The germline gives CDR1 SGHRS, CDR2 YFSETQ. The CDR3 sequence is 15 residues long. Losses at the gene ends were 4 bases for V and 4 bases for J; bases not matched to a gene: 10. Here the CDR3 reads CASSPQGQAIYGYTF. The CDR3 bases are TGCGCCAGCAGCCCCCAAGGACAGGCCATCTATGGCTACACCTTC.

A word on this clone: Distinct nucleotide sequences in the sample also encode this CDR3. This rearrangement joins TRBV5-5 to TRBJ2-2; the D gene is possibly TRBD2 (6 bases). Trimming left V 0 bases short and J 5 bases short, with 8 bases between. CDR3 size: 14 residues. Germline lookup yields CDR1 SGHKS and CDR2 YYEKEE (reference sequence). The CDR3 loop reads CASSLVAGTGELFF. The CDR3 coding sequence is TGTGCCAGCAGCTTGGTTGCGGGAACCGGGGAGCTGTTTTTT.

J is TRBJ2-5 and V is TRBV5-4; D is perhaps TRBD2 (6 bases). V dropped 4 bases and J dropped 5 bases, with 15 bases sitting between them. CDR1 and CDR2 from the germline V gene are SGHNT and YYREEE (reference sequence). The length of the CDR3 is 14 residues. In DNA form, the CDR3 reads TGTGCCAGCAGCAAACTAGCTACTCCCGAGACCCAGTACTTC. Amino acid sequence: CASSKLATPETQYF. Supplemented by reference TRBV5-4 and TRBJ2-5, the full variable domain reads ETGVTQSPTHLIKTRGQQVTLRCSSQSGHNTVSWYQQALGQGPQFIFQYYREEENGRGNFPPRFSGLQFPNYSSELNVNALELDDSALYLCASSKLATPETQYFGPGTRLLVL.

The V gene is TRBV4-1, the J gene TRBJ2-1; 9 nucleotides line up with TRBD1. Losses at the gene ends were 6 bases for V and 5 bases for J; bases not matched to a gene: 8. The V gene's germline CDR1 is MGHRA and CDR2 YSYEKL. This CDR3 is 15 amino acids long. CDR3 loop: CASSQTGTGNNEQFF. The CDR3 DNA follows: TGCGCCAGCAGTCAGACCGGGACAGGGAACAATGAGCAGTTCTTC.

The V gene is TRBV16, the J gene TRBJ1-5; D remains ambiguous. Trimming stripped 4 bases from V and 0 bases from J, with 13 bases between. Germline V gene lookup returns CDR1 KGHSY and CDR2 FQNENV. The CDR3 has 16 amino acids. In DNA form, the CDR3 reads TGTGCCAGCAGCCCTTATGACCGGGATAGCAATCAGCCCCAGCATTTT. Protein: CASSPYDRDSNQPQHF.

The rearrangement links TRBV6-5 to TRBJ1-2; D remains ambiguous. V was shortened by 9 bases and J by 5 bases, with 13 bases between the two germline ends. This CDR3 has 12 residues. CDR1 is MNHEY, CDR2 SVGAGI, per germline. The CDR3 reads CASSAGRYGYTF. CDR3 DNA: TGTGCCAGTTCCGCGGGTCGATATGGCTACACCTTC.

The chain is built from TRBV7-2 and TRBJ1-3, with unresolved D. Germline V gene sequence: CDR1 SGHTA, CDR2 FQGNSA. V shed 6 bases and J shed 1 base, with 13 bases lying between them. This CDR3 contains 15 residues. The DNA for the CDR3 is TGTGCCAGCAGGCGAGGGAGCCAGTCTGGAAACACCATATATTTT. It translates to CASRRGSQSGNTIYF.

In its sample, this clone was seen once. The genes are TRBV28 and TRBJ1-5; maybe TRBD1 (6 bases). The CDR3 extends over 14 amino acids. Germline CDR1 is MDHEN and CDR2 is SYDVKM. Between the trimmed V and J ends, which lost 5 bases and 5 bases, there was a span of 13 bases. DNA for the CDR3: TGTGCCAGCAGTCCGTCGGGGACATATCAGCCCCAGCATTTT. Protein: CASSPSGTYQPQHF.

The V call is TRBV5-5, the J call TRBJ1-4; 7 bases match TRBD1. The CDR3 runs 14 residues. CDR1 and CDR2 (germline): SGHKS, YYEKEE (reference sequence). With 3 bases clipped from V and 7 bases from J, the junction kept 6 bases outside the gene matches. In nucleotides, the CDR3 is TGTGCCAGCAGCTCGATGACAGGGACTGAAAAACTGTTTTTT. Its translation: CASSSMTGTEKLFF.

This chain uses TRBV2 with TRBJ1-1; a possible D gene is TRBD1 (6 bases). From germline, CDR1 is SNHLY and CDR2 FYNNEI. Trimming removed 5 bases at V and 6 bases at J, with 10 bases between. The CDR3 totals 12 residues. CDR3 residues: CASSPQGPEAFF. In DNA, the CDR3 is TGTGCCAGCAGTCCACAGGGACCTGAAGCTTTCTTT.

This chain connects TRBV7-3 to TRBJ1-2; maybe TRBD1 (6 bases). The CDR3 has 14 amino acids. From germline, CDR1 is SGHTA and CDR2 FQGTGA. V was trimmed by 5 bases and J by 8 bases, leaving 18 bases between them. The CDR3 nucleotides are TGTGCCAGCAGCCCCGGATGGGGGGGCAGCGGCTACACCTTC. It specifies CASSPGWGGSGYTF.